This TCR beta chain comes out of a study of beta chain features in type 1 diabetes. Study-level findings and limits: Type 1 diabetes patients showed fewer insertions and more deletions at VDJ junctions. Shorter templates might be favored by PCR, and equally so in patients and in controls. TCRB CDR3s were moderately but significantly shorter in Type 1 diabetes patients in all four CD4+ subsets.

Every donor provided one heparinised blood draw, which averaged roughly 120 mL. This CDR3 comprises 17 residues. Trimming pared 5 bases from V and 1 base from J, leaving 20 bases between. Germline CDR1 SEHNR, CDR2 FQNEAQ (reference sequence). This clone was seen more than once but under ten times. Its antigen is unidentified. The sequenced template was cDNA made from the entire isolated RNA. Produced via immunoSEQ multiplex PCR; TCRdb's table is partial and in-frame only. The top ten clones hold about 0.02% of a sample with about 700,000 clones, 13% of them seen once. V is TRBV7-9 and J is TRBJ1-1; the D is unclear. The TCR originated in a man aged 18 to 30 with type 1 diabetes. Sequencing was performed on naive CD4+ T cells from blood. The CDR3: CASSTRRSPPGNTEAFF. For the CDR3, the DNA is TGTGCCAGCAGCACTAGGAGGTCCCCGCCGGGGAACACTGAAGCTTTCTTT.